What follows describes a single T cell receptor beta chain. Its target is not known. Data came from immunoSEQ multiplex PCR; TCRdb stores just in-frame clones and leaves some out. Found here are some 130,000 clones, 88% of them singletons; the top ten hold approximately 8%. This specimen belongs to a study of T cell responses to AZD1222 COVID-19 vaccine. Findings and limits, study-wide: Without day 14 samples, only post-peak T cell repertoires were studied. Donors skewed white British and female; clonal diversity was possibly underestimated. Reportedly, nearly half of unique spike TCRs recognized epitopes outside B.1.351/B.1.1.7 mutations. Among vaccine-associated CD4 TCRs, coverage spanned spike, with dominance at 160-218 and 743-854.

The clonotype was recovered from an adult in good health. The material was peripheral blood, obtained on day 0 of AZD1222 vaccination.

The CDR3 spells CASSWDENSPLHF. The CDR3 DNA sequence: TGTGCCAGCAGTTGGGACGAGAATTCACCCCTCCACTTT. The chain joins TRBV27 to TRBJ1-6, with D possibly TRBD1 on 5 matching bases. Germline V gene sequence: CDR1 MNHEY, CDR2 SMNVEV (reference sequence). The CDR3 is made up of 13 amino acids. V gave up 4 bases and J gave up 7 bases, with 8 bases separating them.